This T cell receptor beta chain was obtained from a study of blood T cells in healthy people across ages. Primed by a sample-barcoded 5' primer and a J-beta primer mix, a second PCR proceeded for 7 to 11 cycles. One entry per CDR3 protein results from TCRdb running MiXCR on the 5' RACE reads. Of about 1.7 million distinct CDR3 sequences in the sample, under 30% were seen once. To note about this clonotype: An end of the junction differs from the germline gene, which may be a read error.

CDR1 and CDR2 from the germline V gene are MNHNS and SASEGT. The CDR3 consists of 17 residues. The genes are TRBV6-1 and TRBJ1-5; no clear D gene. The sample was blood. The sequence was collected from a woman between 25 and 40 years old in good health. The CDR3 is CASSAHFPDGSNRPQHF. In nucleotides, the CDR3 is TGTGCCAGCAGCGCTCATTTCCCGGACGGTAGCAATCGGCCCCAGCATTTT.